The T cell receptor beta chain described here comes from a study of OX40 agonist ivuxolimab in advanced cancers. Study background: Clinicians treated patients with ivuxolimab, an agonistic anti-OX40 (CD134) antibody. Study-wide results and caveats: Relative to CD4+, CD8+ T cells held more expanded clones on average. CD4+ and CD8+ blood T cells expanded clonally by week 6 at 0.1 to 3.0 mg/kg.

Germline lookup yields CDR1 MDHEN and CDR2 SYDVKM. The trim removed 5 bases at V and 4 bases at J, leaving 7 bases unmatched. The CDR3 has 15 residues. Concerning this clone: What it recognizes is unknown.

The table came from immunoSEQ multiplex PCR; TCRdb's copy has only in-frame clones and leaves some out. The sample holds tens of thousands of clones, about 88% seen once. Samples of blood were obtained at baseline, on cycle 4 day 1, and on cycle 7 day 1. Material: CD4+ or CD8+ T cells sorted from blood, obtained in a trial of the OX40 agonist ivuxolimab. The V gene is TRBV28, the J gene TRBJ2-7; TRBD2 matches at 11 bases. The source of this sequence is an adult with an advanced solid tumor such as melanoma, head and neck, liver or kidney cancer. This chain's CDR3 is CASSALTSGRYEQYF. For the CDR3, the DNA is TGTGCCAGCAGTGCCCTAACTAGCGGGAGATACGAGCAGTACTTC. The full variable domain, completed using reference TRBV28 and TRBJ2-7, is DVKVTQSSRYLVKRTGEKVFLECVQDMDHENMFWYRQDPGLGLRLIYFSYDVKMKEKGDIPEGYSVSREKKERFSLILESASTNQTSMYLCASSALTSGRYEQYFGPGTRLTVT.